This TCR beta chain derives from a study of technical replicates of blood from a handful of donors. This table comes from immunoSEQ multiplex PCR, and its TCRdb copy is limited to in-frame clones, with some not included. Found here are about 68,000 clones, roughly 97% of them singletons; the top ten hold 0.25% to 0.35%. The CDR3 contains 13 residues. The trim removed 5 bases at V and 4 bases at J, leaving 5 bases unmatched. The V gene's germline CDR1 is SQVTM and CDR2 ANQGSEA. The gene calls are TRBV29-1 and TRBJ2-1, with TRBD1 matching 7 bases. Sequencing was carried out using T cells isolated from PBMCs. This sequence originates from a human donor in good health. The CDR3 DNA reads TGCAGCGTTAGACCGGGACAGTACAATGAGCAGTTCTTC. Amino acid sequence: CSVRPGQYNEQFF.